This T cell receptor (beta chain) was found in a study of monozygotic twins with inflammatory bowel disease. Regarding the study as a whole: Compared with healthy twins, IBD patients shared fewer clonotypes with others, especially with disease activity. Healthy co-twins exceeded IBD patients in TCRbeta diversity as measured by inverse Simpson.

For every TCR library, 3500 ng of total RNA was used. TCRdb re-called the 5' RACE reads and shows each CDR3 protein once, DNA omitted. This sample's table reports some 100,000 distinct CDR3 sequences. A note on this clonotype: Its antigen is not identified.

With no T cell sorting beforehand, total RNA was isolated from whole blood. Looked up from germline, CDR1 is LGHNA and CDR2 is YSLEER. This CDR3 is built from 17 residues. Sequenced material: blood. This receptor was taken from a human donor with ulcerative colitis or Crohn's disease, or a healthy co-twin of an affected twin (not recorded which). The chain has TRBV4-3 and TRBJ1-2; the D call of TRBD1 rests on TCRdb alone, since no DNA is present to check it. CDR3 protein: CASSQDAGLGPNYGYTF.